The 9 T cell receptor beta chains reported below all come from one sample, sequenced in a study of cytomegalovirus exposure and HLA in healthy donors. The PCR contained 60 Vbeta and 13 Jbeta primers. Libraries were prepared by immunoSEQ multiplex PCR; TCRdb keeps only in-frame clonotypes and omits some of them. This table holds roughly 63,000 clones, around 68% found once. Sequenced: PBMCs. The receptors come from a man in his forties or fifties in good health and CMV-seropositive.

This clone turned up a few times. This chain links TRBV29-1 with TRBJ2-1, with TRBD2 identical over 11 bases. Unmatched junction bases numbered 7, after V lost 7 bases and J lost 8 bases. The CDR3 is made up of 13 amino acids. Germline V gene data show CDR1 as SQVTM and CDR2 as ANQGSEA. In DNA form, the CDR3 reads TGCAGCGGGGGACTAGCGGTCGGCGATGAGCAGTTCTTC. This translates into CSGGLAVGDEQFF.

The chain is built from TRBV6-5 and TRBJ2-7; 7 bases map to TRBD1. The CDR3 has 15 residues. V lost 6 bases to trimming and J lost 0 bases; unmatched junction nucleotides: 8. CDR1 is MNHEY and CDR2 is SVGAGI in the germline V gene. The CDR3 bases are TGTGCCAGCAGGGTAGGACAGGCGAGCTCCTACGAGCAGTACTTC. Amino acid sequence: CASRVGQASSYEQYF.

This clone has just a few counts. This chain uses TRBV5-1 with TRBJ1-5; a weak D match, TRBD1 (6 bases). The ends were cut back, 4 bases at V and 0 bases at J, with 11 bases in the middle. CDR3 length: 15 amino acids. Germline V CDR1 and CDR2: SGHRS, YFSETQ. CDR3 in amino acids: CASSLGTNSNQPQHF. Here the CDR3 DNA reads TGCGCCAGCAGCCTCGGGACAAATAGCAATCAGCCCCAGCATTTT.

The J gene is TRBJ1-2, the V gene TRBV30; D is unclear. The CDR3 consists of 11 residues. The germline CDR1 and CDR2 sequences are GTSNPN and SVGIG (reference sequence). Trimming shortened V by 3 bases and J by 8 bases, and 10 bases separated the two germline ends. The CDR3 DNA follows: TGTGCCTGGAGCCACGGGAGCGGCTACACCTTC. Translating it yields CAWSHGSGYTF.

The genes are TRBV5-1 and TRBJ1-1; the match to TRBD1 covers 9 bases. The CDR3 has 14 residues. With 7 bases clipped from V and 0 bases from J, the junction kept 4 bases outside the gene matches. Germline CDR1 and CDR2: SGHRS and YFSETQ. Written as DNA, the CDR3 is TGCGCCAGCTCTACAGGGGGCGTGAACACTGAAGCTTTCTTT. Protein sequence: CASSTGGVNTEAFF.

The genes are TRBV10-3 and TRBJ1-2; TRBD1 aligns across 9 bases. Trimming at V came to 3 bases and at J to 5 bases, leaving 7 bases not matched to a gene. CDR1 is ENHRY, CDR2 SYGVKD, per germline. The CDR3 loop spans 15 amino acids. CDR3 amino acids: CAISEGTGRWYGYTF. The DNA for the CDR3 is TGTGCCATCAGTGAAGGGACAGGGCGTTGGTATGGCTACACCTTC.

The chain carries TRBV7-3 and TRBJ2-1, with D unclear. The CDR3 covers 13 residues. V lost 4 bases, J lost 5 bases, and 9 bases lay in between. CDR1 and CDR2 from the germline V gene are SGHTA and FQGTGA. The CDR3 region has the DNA TGTGCCAGCAGCTCAGACCTAGACAATGAGCAGTTCTTC. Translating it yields CASSSDLDNEQFF.

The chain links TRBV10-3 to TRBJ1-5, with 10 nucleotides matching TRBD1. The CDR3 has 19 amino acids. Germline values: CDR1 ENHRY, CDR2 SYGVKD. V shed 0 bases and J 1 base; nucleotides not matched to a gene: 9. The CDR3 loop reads CAISESRSPGQGSNQPQHF. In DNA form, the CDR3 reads TGTGCCATCAGTGAGTCCCGATCTCCGGGACAGGGGAGCAATCAGCCCCAGCATTTT.

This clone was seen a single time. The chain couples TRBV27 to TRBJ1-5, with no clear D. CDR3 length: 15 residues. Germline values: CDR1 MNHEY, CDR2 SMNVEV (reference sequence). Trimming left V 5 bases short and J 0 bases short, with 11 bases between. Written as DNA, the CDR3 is TGTGCCAGCAGTCTTCGTTCGAGTAGCAATCAGCCCCAGCATTTT. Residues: CASSLRSSSNQPQHF.